This T cell receptor (beta chain) was found in a study of T-cell reconstitution after alpha-beta-depleted transplantation in children. General study results and limits: Newly generated T cells supplied most T-cell counts and diversity one year post-transplant. Roughly two months post-transplant, alpha-beta T cells reportedly originated from several hundred graft clones that had expanded.

This clonotype was counted ten times or more. Its antigen is unknown. The J segment lost 9 bases and the V segment lost 0 bases, leaving 10 bases of the junction unmatched. The CDR3 is made up of 16 amino acids. Germline V gene data show CDR1 as SGHRS and CDR2 as YFSETQ. The TCRbeta library incorporated unique molecular identifiers. TCRdb reanalysed the PCR reads using MiXCR and keeps one entry per CDR3 protein. The sample has 60,000 to 70,000 distinct CDR3 sequences, 4.9% seen once; the top ten hold approximately 19%. The material was PBMCs, mostly from graft donor cells, obtained 180 days after TCRalphabeta/CD19-depleted stem cell transplant. The TCR was taken from a boy in the first two years of life who had a stem cell transplant for acute myeloid leukemia, so the T cells may come from the graft donor. The gene calls are TRBV5-1 and TRBJ2-1; 9 bases align to TRBD1. CDR3 in amino acids: CASSLGAGTGLGEQFF. The CDR3 DNA sequence: TGCGCCAGCAGCTTGGGGGCAGGGACAGGGCTCGGTGAGCAGTTCTTC. Together with reference TRBV5-1 and TRBJ2-1, the CDR3 gives the full variable domain: KAGVTQTPRYLIKTRGQQVTLSCSPISGHRSVSWYQQTPGQGLQFLFEYFSETQRNKGNFPGRFSGRQFSNSRSEMNVSTLELGDSALYLCASSLGAGTGLGEQFFGPGTRLTVL.